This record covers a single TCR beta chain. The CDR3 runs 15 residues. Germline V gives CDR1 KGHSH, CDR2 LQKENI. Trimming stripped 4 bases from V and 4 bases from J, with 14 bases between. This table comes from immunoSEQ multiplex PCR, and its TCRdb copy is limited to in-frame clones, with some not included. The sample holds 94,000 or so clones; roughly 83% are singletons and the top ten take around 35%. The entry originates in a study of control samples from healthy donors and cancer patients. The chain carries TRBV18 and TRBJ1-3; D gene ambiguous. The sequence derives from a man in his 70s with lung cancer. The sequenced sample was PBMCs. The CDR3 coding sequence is TGTGCCAGCTCACTTGTCCCCGAGGGAGGAAACACCATATATTTT. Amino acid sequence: CASSLVPEGGNTIYF.